Listed below are T cell receptor beta chains from one sample, sequenced in a study of shared clonotypes between healthy human individuals. Assay: immunoSEQ multiplex PCR; the TCRdb copy retains only in-frame clones and omits some. Counted here are about 2.2 million clones, roughly 93% occurring once; the ten biggest clones make up under 2%. The sequencing sample was made of naive CD8+ T cells from PBMCs. The receptors shown here come from a man younger than 30 in good health. Some clones in this sample may be carry-over from other donors' samples. Both conserved end residues are part of each CDR3. Each record gives: V gene, clone size, J gene, D gene, CDR3 protein, CDR3 DNA. D genes are given only for firm matches. A clone size is listed for some rows: how often the clone was seen (once, few, many), or a class if it is expanded.

V gene: TRBV5-4; clone size: -; J gene: TRBJ2-7; D gene: -; CDR3 protein: CASSSGTRTYEQYF; CDR3 DNA: TGTGCCAGCAGTTCCGGGACACGAACCTACGAGCAGTACTTC
V gene: TRBV27; clone size: -; J gene: TRBJ2-7; D gene: TRBD2; CDR3 protein: CASTAGGLAGSPEQYF; CDR3 DNA: TGTGCCAGCACCGCAGGGGGACTAGCGGGATCCCCCGAGCAGTACTTC
V gene: TRBV9; clone size: -; J gene: TRBJ2-7; D gene: TRBD2; CDR3 protein: CASSASGRADEQYF; CDR3 DNA: TGTGCCAGCAGCGCTAGCGGGAGGGCGGACGAGCAGTACTTC
V gene: TRBV6-5; clone size: -; J gene: TRBJ1-1; D gene: -; CDR3 protein: CASSYRPSTEAFF; CDR3 DNA: TGTGCCAGCAGTTACCGCCCGAGCACTGAAGCTTTCTTT
V gene: TRBV30; clone size: -; J gene: TRBJ1-5; D gene: TRBD1; CDR3 protein: CAWSFQGDPSNQPQHF; CDR3 DNA: TGTGCCTGGAGTTTTCAGGGGGACCCTAGCAATCAGCCCCAGCATTTT
V gene: TRBV7-3; clone size: -; J gene: TRBJ2-1; D gene: TRBD2; CDR3 protein: CASSLMAGVYNEQFF; CDR3 DNA: TGTGCCAGCAGCTTAATGGCGGGAGTCTACAATGAGCAGTTCTTC
V gene: TRBV14; clone size: -; J gene: TRBJ1-1; D gene: TRBD1; CDR3 protein: CASRRTGNTEAFF; CDR3 DNA: TGTGCCAGCAGGAGGACAGGGAACACTGAAGCTTTCTTT
V gene: TRBV6-5; clone size: -; J gene: TRBJ2-5; D gene: -; CDR3 protein: CASSQRSPAGTQYF; CDR3 DNA: TGTGCCAGCTCCCAGCGGTCCCCCGCCGGGACCCAGTACTTC
V gene: TRBV7-8; clone size: -; J gene: TRBJ1-1; D gene: -; CDR3 protein: CASSLADKGEGTEAFF; CDR3 DNA: TGTGCCAGCAGCTTAGCGGACAAGGGAGAGGGCACTGAAGCTTTCTTT
V gene: TRBV7-2; clone size: -; J gene: TRBJ2-1; D gene: -; CDR3 protein: CASSSRSRTHNEQFF; CDR3 DNA: TGTGCCAGCAGCTCCCGATCTAGGACACACAATGAGCAGTTCTTC
V gene: TRBV28; clone size: -; J gene: TRBJ1-4; D gene: -; CDR3 protein: CASSFFRGSNEKLFF; CDR3 DNA: TGTGCCAGCAGTTTCTTTCGGGGATCTAATGAAAAACTGTTTTTT
V gene: TRBV19; clone size: -; J gene: TRBJ1-3; D gene: -; CDR3 protein: CASSSSAGNTIYF; CDR3 DNA: TGTGCCAGTAGTAGTTCGGCTGGAAACACCATATATTTT
V gene: TRBV10-2; clone size: -; J gene: TRBJ2-5; D gene: -; CDR3 protein: CASSTRRRDETQYF; CDR3 DNA: TGCGCCAGCAGTACACGGCGTAGGGATGAGACCCAGTACTTC
V gene: TRBV9; clone size: once; J gene: TRBJ2-2; D gene: TRBD1; CDR3 protein: CASSVAPLQGRSTGELFF; CDR3 DNA: TGTGCCAGCAGCGTAGCCCCACTACAGGGGCGAAGCACCGGGGAGCTGTTTTTT
V gene: TRBV9; clone size: -; J gene: TRBJ1-2; D gene: -; CDR3 protein: CASSVGQGVNYGYTF; CDR3 DNA: TGTGCCAGCAGCGTAGGCCAGGGCGTCAACTATGGCTACACCTTC
V gene: TRBV28; clone size: -; J gene: TRBJ2-7; D gene: -; CDR3 protein: CATSRGAGAYEQYF; CDR3 DNA: TGTGCCACCTCCCGGGGGGCGGGAGCGTACGAGCAGTACTTC
V gene: TRBV5-6; clone size: -; J gene: TRBJ2-7; D gene: -; CDR3 protein: CASSLHRHSYEQYF; CDR3 DNA: TGTGCCAGCAGCTTACACCGACACTCCTACGAGCAGTACTTC
V gene: TRBV28; clone size: -; J gene: TRBJ1-4; D gene: -; CDR3 protein: CASSLAGVDEKLFF; CDR3 DNA: TGTGCCAGCAGTTTAGCGGGGGTAGATGAAAAACTGTTTTTT
V gene: TRBV2; clone size: -; J gene: TRBJ1-1; D gene: -; CDR3 protein: CASSPRGGGNTEAFF; CDR3 DNA: TGTGCCAGCAGTCCTAGGGGAGGTGGGAACACTGAAGCTTTCTTT
V gene: TRBV11-2; clone size: -; J gene: TRBJ2-3; D gene: TRBD2; CDR3 protein: CASSLELAGGSTDTQYF; CDR3 DNA: TGTGCCAGCAGCTTAGAGCTAGCGGGGGGGTCAACAGATACGCAGTATTTT
V gene: TRBV4-2; clone size: few; J gene: TRBJ1-5; D gene: -; CDR3 protein: CASSQPGSNQPQHF; CDR3 DNA: TGTGCCAGCAGCCAACCCGGGAGCAATCAGCCCCAGCATTTT
V gene: TRBV27; clone size: -; J gene: TRBJ2-3; D gene: -; CDR3 protein: CASSQDTFTDTQYF; CDR3 DNA: TGTGCCAGCAGCCAGGACACTTTCACAGATACGCAGTATTTT
V gene: TRBV10-2; clone size: -; J gene: TRBJ2-7; D gene: -; CDR3 protein: CASSVVLGNFHEQYF; CDR3 DNA: TGCGCCAGCAGTGTGGTGTTAGGGAACTTCCACGAGCAGTACTTC
V gene: TRBV28; clone size: -; J gene: TRBJ2-1; D gene: TRBD2; CDR3 protein: CASTFIGGGNEQFF; CDR3 DNA: TGTGCCAGCACCTTTATTGGGGGAGGGAATGAGCAGTTCTTC
V gene: TRBV7-6; clone size: -; J gene: TRBJ1-2; D gene: TRBD1; CDR3 protein: CASSLTGGPDGYTF; CDR3 DNA: TGTGCCAGCAGCTTGACAGGGGGCCCGGATGGCTACACCTTC
V gene: TRBV7-2; clone size: -; J gene: TRBJ1-1; D gene: -; CDR3 protein: CASSSVSNGFPAPEAFF; CDR3 DNA: TGTGCCAGCAGCTCGGTGTCCAACGGGTTCCCGGCCCCTGAAGCTTTCTTT
V gene: TRBV5-1; clone size: -; J gene: TRBJ1-1; D gene: TRBD1; CDR3 protein: CASSFPGQGAKNTEAFF; CDR3 DNA: TGCGCCAGCAGTTTTCCCGGACAGGGGGCGAAGAACACTGAAGCTTTCTTT
V gene: TRBV7-3; clone size: -; J gene: TRBJ2-2; D gene: -; CDR3 protein: CASSETGHPTGELFF; CDR3 DNA: TGTGCCAGCAGCGAGACGGGACACCCCACCGGGGAGCTGTTTTTT
V gene: TRBV19; clone size: -; J gene: TRBJ2-5; D gene: TRBD2; CDR3 protein: CASSIRLAGEEETQYF; CDR3 DNA: TGTGCCAGTAGTATACGACTAGCGGGAGAGGAAGAGACCCAGTACTTC
V gene: TRBV28; clone size: -; J gene: TRBJ1-5; D gene: -; CDR3 protein: CASSLARNQPQHF; CDR3 DNA: TGTGCCAGCAGTTTGGCCAGAAATCAGCCCCAGCATTTT
V gene: TRBV9; clone size: -; J gene: TRBJ2-7; D gene: -; CDR3 protein: CASSVRQTSYEQYF; CDR3 DNA: TGTGCCAGCAGCGTAAGACAGACCTCCTACGAGCAGTACTTC
V gene: TRBV6-5; clone size: few; J gene: TRBJ2-1; D gene: -; CDR3 protein: CASSYGGNNEQFF; CDR3 DNA: TGTGCCAGCAGTTACGGCGGGAACAATGAGCAGTTCTTC
V gene: TRBV7-9; clone size: -; J gene: TRBJ2-7; D gene: -; CDR3 protein: CASSGSSSYEQYF; CDR3 DNA: TGTGCCAGCAGCGGTTCCAGCTCCTACGAGCAGTACTTC
V gene: TRBV29-1; clone size: -; J gene: TRBJ2-1; D gene: TRBD2; CDR3 protein: CSAIPGLAGGGGEQFF; CDR3 DNA: TGCAGCGCCATCCCGGGACTAGCGGGAGGAGGTGGTGAGCAGTTCTTC
V gene: TRBV7-6; clone size: -; J gene: TRBJ2-7; D gene: -; CDR3 protein: CASSLLGGRYEQYF; CDR3 DNA: TGTGCCAGCAGCTTACTGGGGGGCAGGTACGAGCAGTACTTC
V gene: TRBV23-1; clone size: -; J gene: TRBJ1-1; D gene: -; CDR3 protein: CASSPPTETNTEAFF; CDR3 DNA: TGCGCCAGCAGTCCCCCAACAGAGACGAACACTGAAGCTTTCTTT
V gene: TRBV6-1; clone size: -; J gene: TRBJ2-3; D gene: -; CDR3 protein: CAYRAVSRYTDTQYF; CDR3 DNA: TGTGCCTACCGAGCGGTATCGAGATACACAGATACGCAGTATTTT
V gene: TRBV19; clone size: -; J gene: TRBJ2-6; D gene: -; CDR3 protein: CASSIGPVGGANVLTF; CDR3 DNA: TGTGCCAGTAGTATCGGACCCGTGGGGGGGGCCAACGTCCTGACTTTC
V gene: TRBV18; clone size: -; J gene: TRBJ2-2; D gene: TRBD2; CDR3 protein: CASTPPRLAGVAGELFF; CDR3 DNA: TGTGCCAGCACCCCCCCGAGACTAGCGGGAGTGGCCGGGGAGCTGTTTTTT
V gene: TRBV9; clone size: -; J gene: TRBJ2-1; D gene: TRBD1; CDR3 protein: CASGTDSYNEQFF; CDR3 DNA: TGTGCCAGCGGGACAGATTCCTACAATGAGCAGTTCTTC
V gene: TRBV7-9; clone size: -; J gene: TRBJ2-7; D gene: -; CDR3 protein: CASSLPAHEQYF; CDR3 DNA: TGTGCCAGCAGTTTGCCCGCACACGAGCAGTACTTC
V gene: TRBV28; clone size: -; J gene: TRBJ2-7; D gene: -; CDR3 protein: CASSVSREQYF; CDR3 DNA: TGTGCCAGCAGTGTTTCCCGCGAGCAGTACTTC
V gene: TRBV5-1; clone size: -; J gene: TRBJ1-2; D gene: -; CDR3 protein: CASSRETGLKGGYTF; CDR3 DNA: TGCGCCAGCAGCAGAGAGACAGGCCTAAAGGGGGGCTACACCTTC
V gene: TRBV11-2; clone size: -; J gene: TRBJ2-2; D gene: -; CDR3 protein: CATRSESGGTNTGELFF; CDR3 DNA: TGTGCCACCCGATCCGAGAGTGGGGGTACGAACACCGGGGAGCTGTTTTTT
V gene: TRBV28; clone size: -; J gene: TRBJ2-7; D gene: -; CDR3 protein: CASSWGYYEQYF; CDR3 DNA: TGTGCCAGCAGCTGGGGGTACTACGAGCAGTACTTC